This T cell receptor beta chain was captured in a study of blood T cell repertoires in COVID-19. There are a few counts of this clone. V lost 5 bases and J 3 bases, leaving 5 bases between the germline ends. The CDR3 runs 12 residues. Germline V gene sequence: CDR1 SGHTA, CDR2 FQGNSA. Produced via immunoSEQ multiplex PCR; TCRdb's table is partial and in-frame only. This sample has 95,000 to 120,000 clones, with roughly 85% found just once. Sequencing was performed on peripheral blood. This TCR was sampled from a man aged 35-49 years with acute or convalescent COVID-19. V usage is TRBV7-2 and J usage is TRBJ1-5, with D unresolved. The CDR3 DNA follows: TGTGCCAGCAGCCCGTACAATCAGCCCCAGCATTTT. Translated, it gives CASSPYNQPQHF.